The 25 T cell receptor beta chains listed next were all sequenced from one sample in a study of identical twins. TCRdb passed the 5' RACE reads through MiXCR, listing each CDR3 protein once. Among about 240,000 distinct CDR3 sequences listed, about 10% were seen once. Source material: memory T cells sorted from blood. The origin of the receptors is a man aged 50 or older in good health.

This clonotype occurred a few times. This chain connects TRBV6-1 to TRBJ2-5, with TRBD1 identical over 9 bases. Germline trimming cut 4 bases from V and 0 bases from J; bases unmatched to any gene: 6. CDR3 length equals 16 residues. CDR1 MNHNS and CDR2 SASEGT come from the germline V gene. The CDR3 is CASSVGGTGYQETQYF. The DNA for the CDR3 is TGTGCCAGCAGTGTCGGCGGGACAGGGTACCAAGAGACCCAGTACTTC.

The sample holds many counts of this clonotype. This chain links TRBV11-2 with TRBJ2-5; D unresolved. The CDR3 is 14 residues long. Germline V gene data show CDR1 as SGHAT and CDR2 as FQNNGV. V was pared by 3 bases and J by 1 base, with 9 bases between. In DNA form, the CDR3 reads TGTGCCAGCAGCTTGCAGGCTTTCCAAGAGACCCAGTACTTC. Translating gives CASSLQAFQETQYF. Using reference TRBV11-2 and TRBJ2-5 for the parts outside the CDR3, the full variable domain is EAGVAQSPRYKIIEKRQSVAFWCNPISGHATLYWYQQILGQGPKLLIQFQNNGVVDDSQLPKDRFSAERLKGVDSTLKIQPAKLEDSAVYLCASSLQAFQETQYFGPGTRLLVL.

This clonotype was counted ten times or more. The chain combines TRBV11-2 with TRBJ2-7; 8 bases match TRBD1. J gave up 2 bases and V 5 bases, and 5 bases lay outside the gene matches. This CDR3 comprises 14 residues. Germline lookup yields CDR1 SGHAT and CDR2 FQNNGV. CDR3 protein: CASSLGQGPYEQYF. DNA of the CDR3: TGTGCCAGCAGCCTCGGACAGGGTCCCTACGAGCAGTACTTC.

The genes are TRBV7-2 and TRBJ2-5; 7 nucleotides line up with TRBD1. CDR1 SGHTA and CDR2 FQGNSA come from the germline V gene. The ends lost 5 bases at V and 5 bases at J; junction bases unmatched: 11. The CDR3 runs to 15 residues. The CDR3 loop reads CASSPRQGAWETQYF. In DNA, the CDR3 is TGTGCCAGCAGCCCCAGACAGGGTGCTTGGGAGACCCAGTACTTC.

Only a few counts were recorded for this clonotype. The CDR3: CASSLERFHRGTDTQYF. The CDR3 bases are TGTGCCAGCAGTTTGGAGAGATTCCACAGGGGGACAGATACGCAGTATTTT. This chain joins TRBV28 and TRBJ2-3, with 8 bases matching TRBD1. Looked up from germline, CDR1 is MDHEN and CDR2 is SYDVKM. J gave up 3 bases and V 3 bases, and 11 bases lay outside the gene matches. This CDR3 spans 17 amino acids. Complete variable domain (other parts from reference TRBV28 and TRBJ2-3): DVKVTQSSRYLVKRTGEKVFLECVQDMDHENMFWYRQDPGLGLRLIYFSYDVKMKEKGDIPEGYSVSREKKERFSLILESASTNQTSMYLCASSLERFHRGTDTQYFGPGTRLTVL.

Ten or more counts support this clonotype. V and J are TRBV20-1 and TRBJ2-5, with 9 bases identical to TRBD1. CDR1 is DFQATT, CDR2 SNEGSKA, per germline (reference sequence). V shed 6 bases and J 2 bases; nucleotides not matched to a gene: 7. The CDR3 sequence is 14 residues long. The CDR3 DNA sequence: TGCAGTGCGCGACAGGGGGTGGGACAAGAGACCCAGTACTTC. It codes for CSARQGVGQETQYF.

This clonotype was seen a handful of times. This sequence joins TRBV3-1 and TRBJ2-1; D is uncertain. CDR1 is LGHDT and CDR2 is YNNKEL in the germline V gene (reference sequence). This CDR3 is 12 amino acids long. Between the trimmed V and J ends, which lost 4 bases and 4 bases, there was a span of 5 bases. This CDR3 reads CASSLAYNEQFF. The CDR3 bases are TGTGCCAGCAGCCTAGCTTACAATGAGCAGTTCTTC.

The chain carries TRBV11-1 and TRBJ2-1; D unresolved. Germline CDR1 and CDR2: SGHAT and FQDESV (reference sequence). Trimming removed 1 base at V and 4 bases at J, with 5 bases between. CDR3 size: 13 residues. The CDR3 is CASSLDPYNEQFF. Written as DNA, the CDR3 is TGTGCCAGCAGCTTAGACCCTTACAATGAGCAGTTCTTC.

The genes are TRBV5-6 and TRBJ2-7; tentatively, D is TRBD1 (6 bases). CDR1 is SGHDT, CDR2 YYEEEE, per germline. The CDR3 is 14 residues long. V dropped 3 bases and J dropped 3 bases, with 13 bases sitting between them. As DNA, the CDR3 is TGTGCCAGCAGCTACGAACAGGGTTACTACGAGCAGTACTTC. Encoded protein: CASSYEQGYYEQYF.

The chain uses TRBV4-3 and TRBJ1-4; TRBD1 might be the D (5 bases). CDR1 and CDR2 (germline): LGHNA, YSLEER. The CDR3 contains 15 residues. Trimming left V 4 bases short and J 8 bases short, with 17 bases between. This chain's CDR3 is CASSPRGTGDEKLFF. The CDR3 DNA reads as TGCGCCAGCAGCCCACGTGGGACCGGCGACGAAAAACTGTTTTTT.

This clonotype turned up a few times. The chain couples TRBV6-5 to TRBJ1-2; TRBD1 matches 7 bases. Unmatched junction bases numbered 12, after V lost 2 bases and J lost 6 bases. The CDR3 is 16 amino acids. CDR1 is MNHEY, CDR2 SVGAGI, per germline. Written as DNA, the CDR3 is TGTGCCAGCAGTTACATGAAGGGGGCCCCAGGGGATGGCTACACCTTC. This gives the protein CASSYMKGAPGDGYTF.

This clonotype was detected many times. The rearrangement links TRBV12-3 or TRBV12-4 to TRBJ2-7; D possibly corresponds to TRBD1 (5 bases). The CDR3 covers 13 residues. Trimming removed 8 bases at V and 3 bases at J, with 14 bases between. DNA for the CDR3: TGTGCCAGCCAAAGGGGTTCACTCTACGAGCAGTACTTC. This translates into CASQRGSLYEQYF.

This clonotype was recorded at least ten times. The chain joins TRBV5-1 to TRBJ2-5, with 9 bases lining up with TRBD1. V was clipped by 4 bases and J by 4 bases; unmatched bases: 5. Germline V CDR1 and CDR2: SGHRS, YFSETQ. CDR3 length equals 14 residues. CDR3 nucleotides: TGCGCCAGCAGCACCACAGGGGGCTCAGAGACCCAGTACTTC. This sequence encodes CASSTTGGSETQYF.

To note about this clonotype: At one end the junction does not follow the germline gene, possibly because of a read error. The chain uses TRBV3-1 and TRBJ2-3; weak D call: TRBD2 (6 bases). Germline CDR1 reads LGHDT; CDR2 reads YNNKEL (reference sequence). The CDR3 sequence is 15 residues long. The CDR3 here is CASGQLGGSTDTQYF. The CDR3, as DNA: TGTGCCAGCGGCCAACTAGGAGGGAGCACAGATACGCAGTATTTT.

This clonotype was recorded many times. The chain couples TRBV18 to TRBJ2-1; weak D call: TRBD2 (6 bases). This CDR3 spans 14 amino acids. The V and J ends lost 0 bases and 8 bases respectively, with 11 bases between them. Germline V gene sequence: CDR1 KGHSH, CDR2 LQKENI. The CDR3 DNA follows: TGTGCCAGCTCACCACCTGGACTAATTGATGAGCAGTTCTTC. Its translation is CASSPPGLIDEQFF.

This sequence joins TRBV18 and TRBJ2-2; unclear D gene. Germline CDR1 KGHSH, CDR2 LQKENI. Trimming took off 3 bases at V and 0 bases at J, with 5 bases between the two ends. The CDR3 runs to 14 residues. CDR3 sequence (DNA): TGTGCCAGCTCACCCTCGTCGAACACCGGGGAGCTGTTTTTT. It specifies CASSPSSNTGELFF.

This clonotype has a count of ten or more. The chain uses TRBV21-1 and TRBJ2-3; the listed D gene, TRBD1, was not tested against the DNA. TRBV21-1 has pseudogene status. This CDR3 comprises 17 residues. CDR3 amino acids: CASSKSHRTDSTDTQYF. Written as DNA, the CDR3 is TGTGCCAGCAGCAAAAGCCACCGGACAGATAGCACAGATACGCAGTATTTT.

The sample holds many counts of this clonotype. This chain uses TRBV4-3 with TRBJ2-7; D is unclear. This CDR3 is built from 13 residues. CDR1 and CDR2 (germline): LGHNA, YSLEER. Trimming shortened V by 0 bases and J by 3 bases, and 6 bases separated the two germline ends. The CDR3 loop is CASSQERNYEQYF. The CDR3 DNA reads TGCGCCAGCAGCCAAGAACGTAACTACGAGCAGTACTTC.

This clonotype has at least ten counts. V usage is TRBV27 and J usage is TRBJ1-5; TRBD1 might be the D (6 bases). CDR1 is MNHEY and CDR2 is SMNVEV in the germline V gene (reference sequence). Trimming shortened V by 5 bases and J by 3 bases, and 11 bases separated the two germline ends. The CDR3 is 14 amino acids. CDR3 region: CASSRGQYNQPQHF. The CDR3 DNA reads TGTGCCAGCAGTCGTGGACAGTACAATCAGCCCCAGCATTTT.

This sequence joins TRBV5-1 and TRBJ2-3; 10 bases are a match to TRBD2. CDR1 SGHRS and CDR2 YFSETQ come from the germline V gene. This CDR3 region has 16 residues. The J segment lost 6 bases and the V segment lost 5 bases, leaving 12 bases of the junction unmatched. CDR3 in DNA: TGCGCCAGCAGACGGGCTAGCGGGGGCCTAGCGGATACGCAGTATTTT. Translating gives CASRRASGGLADTQYF.

CDR3 region: CAISEAVSTDTQYF. Written as DNA, the CDR3 is TGTGCCATCAGTGAAGCGGTTAGCACAGATACGCAGTATTTT. The chain is built from TRBV10-3 and TRBJ2-3, with D perhaps matching TRBD2 (5 bases). This CDR3 is built from 14 residues. Germline V gene sequence: CDR1 ENHRY, CDR2 SYGVKD. The V end lost 3 bases, the J end lost 0 bases, and 7 bases lay between the germline ends.

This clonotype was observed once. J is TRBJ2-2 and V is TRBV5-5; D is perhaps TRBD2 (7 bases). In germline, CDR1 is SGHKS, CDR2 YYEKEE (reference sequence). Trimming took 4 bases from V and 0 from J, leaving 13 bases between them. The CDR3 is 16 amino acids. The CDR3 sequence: CASSPRGAANTGELFF. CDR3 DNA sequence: TGTGCCAGCAGCCCCCGGGGGGCCGCGAACACCGGGGAGCTGTTTTTT.

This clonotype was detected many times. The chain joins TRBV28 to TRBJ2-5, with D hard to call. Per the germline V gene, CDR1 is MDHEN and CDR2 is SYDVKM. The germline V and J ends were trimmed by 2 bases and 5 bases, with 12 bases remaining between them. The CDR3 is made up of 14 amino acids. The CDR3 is CASSLQALGETQYF. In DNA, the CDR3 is TGTGCCAGCAGTTTACAGGCGTTAGGGGAGACCCAGTACTTC.

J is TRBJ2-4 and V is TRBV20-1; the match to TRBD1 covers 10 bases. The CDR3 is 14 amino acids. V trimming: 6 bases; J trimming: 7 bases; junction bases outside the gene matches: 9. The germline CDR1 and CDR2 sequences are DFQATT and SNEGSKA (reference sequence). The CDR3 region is CSAAGTGESNIQYF. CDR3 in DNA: TGCAGTGCGGCCGGGACAGGGGAATCGAACATTCAGTACTTC.

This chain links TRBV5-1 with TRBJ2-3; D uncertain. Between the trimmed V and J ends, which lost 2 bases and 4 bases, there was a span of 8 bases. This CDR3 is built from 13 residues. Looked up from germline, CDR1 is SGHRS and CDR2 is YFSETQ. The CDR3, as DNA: TGCGCCAGCAGCTTAACACAGCCAGATACGCAGTATTTT. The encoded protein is CASSLTQPDTQYF.